The 9 T cell receptor beta chains given below trace back to one sample, sequenced in a study of monozygotic twins with inflammatory bowel disease. TCRdb reprocessed the 5' RACE reads and stores each CDR3 protein as one record, lacking DNA. The sample has approximately 400,000 distinct CDR3 sequences. Sequencing was carried out using blood. These receptors all stem from a human donor with ulcerative colitis or Crohn's disease, or a healthy co-twin of an affected twin (not recorded which).

This chain links TRBV30 with TRBJ2-3; TCRdb outputs TRBD1, but without DNA this stays unchecked. Germline assignment: CDR1 GTSNPN and CDR2 SVGIG (reference sequence). The CDR3 extends over 12 amino acids. CDR3 protein: CAWSGGSDTQYF.

V and J are TRBV11-2 and TRBJ2-1; TCRdb selects TRBD2, and the lack of DNA leaves this call unchecked. Germline CDR1 reads SGHAT; CDR2 reads FQNNGV. The CDR3 consists of 15 residues. The CDR3: CASSREVPSVNEQFF.

The V gene is TRBV6-5, the J gene TRBJ1-2; TCRdb reports TRBD1, a call that lacks DNA to check it against. The CDR3 totals 18 residues. The germline V gene encodes CDR1 MNHEY and CDR2 SVGAGI. CDR3 sequence: CASSFRRQGASSNYGYTF.

This rearrangement joins TRBV7-2 to TRBJ2-5; TCRdb's D gene call, TRBD1, goes unchecked for lack of DNA. The CDR3 consists of 16 residues. Germline V CDR1 and CDR2: SGHTA, FQGNSA. The chain's CDR3 is CASGAIGGRLQETQYF. The entire variable domain, with the rest obtained from reference TRBV7-2 and TRBJ2-5, is as follows: GAGVSQSPSNKVTEKGKDVELRCDPISGHTALYWYRQSLGQGLEFLIYFQGNSAPDKSGLPSDRFSAERTGGSVSTLTIQRTQQEDSAVYLCASGAIGGRLQETQYFGPGTRLLVL.

The genes are TRBV29-1 and TRBJ2-1; the TCRdb call, TRBD2, lacks DNA for checking. The CDR3 has 16 amino acids. Germline V gene data show CDR1 as SQVTM and CDR2 as ANQGSEA. Here the CDR3 reads CSVEDQSGGSYNEQFF.

The chain links TRBV7-3 to TRBJ2-2; absent DNA, TCRdb's TRBD1 call cannot be checked. The CDR3 totals 16 residues. Per germline, CDR1 SGHTA and CDR2 FQGTGA. The CDR3 here is CASSSSPRALSGELFF.

This chain joins TRBV11-1 and TRBJ2-6. CDR3 length: 15 residues. Germline lookup yields CDR1 SGHAT and CDR2 FQDESV (reference sequence). CDR3 in amino acids: CASSLELSGANVLTF.

The rearrangement joins TRBV4-1 to TRBJ2-5. The CDR3 has 14 amino acids. Germline loops: CDR1 MGHRA, CDR2 YSYEKL. CDR3 in amino acids: CASSQGQFQETQYF.

This chain links TRBV10-3 with TRBJ2-1; TCRdb's D gene call, TRBD2, goes unchecked for lack of DNA. The CDR3 consists of 15 residues. Looked up from germline, CDR1 is ENHRY and CDR2 is SYGVKD. The CDR3 spells CAISGTSGVYNEQFF.